This entry lists 26 T cell receptor beta chains sequenced from one sample in a study of blood T cell repertoires in COVID-19 (dated by TCRdb to between 2020 and 2021). Library construction relied on the immunoSEQ multiplex PCR assay. The table comes from immuneACCESS by way of TCRdb, which keeps in-frame sequences with V and J called. Part of the clones is missing from these tables; in studies checked, under half for an unresolved V gene and the rest for unknown reasons. The sample table holds 110,000 or so clones, of which roughly 80% were seen once. The ten top clones hold 8% to 10% of the sample. Sequencing was done on a sample of peripheral blood. The receptors here all came from a woman in her 70s with acute or convalescent COVID-19.

This chain's CDR3 is CASYDRAATNEKLFF. The CDR3, as DNA: TGTGCCAGCTACGACAGGGCTGCAACTAATGAAAAACTGTTTTTT. The chain joins TRBV18 to TRBJ1-4; 7 nucleotides agree with TRBD1. Germline V lookup: CDR1 KGHSH, CDR2 LQKENI. The ends lost 7 bases at V and 0 bases at J; junction bases unmatched: 5. CDR3 length: 15 amino acids.

The rearrangement links TRBV28 to TRBJ1-2, with D maybe TRBD1 (5 bases). V lost 3 bases and J 5 bases, leaving 13 bases between the germline ends. The CDR3 is 14 amino acids. Germline V gene lookup returns CDR1 MDHEN and CDR2 SYDVKM. CDR3 coding DNA: TGTGCCAGCAGTTTTGACGCGGGACCATATGGCTACACCTTC. This gives the protein CASSFDAGPYGYTF.

The CDR3 bases are TGTGCCAGCAGCGTAGGTCCCGGGAGGGTAAACACCGGGGAGCTGTTTTTT. Translating it yields CASSVGPGRVNTGELFF. This rearrangement joins TRBV9 to TRBJ2-2; the match to TRBD2 covers 8 bases. This CDR3 comprises 17 residues. J lost 2 bases, V lost 0 bases, and 6 bases had no gene match. CDR1 SGDLS and CDR2 YYNGEE come from the germline V gene.

This sequence joins TRBV6-1 and TRBJ1-1; D remains ambiguous. CDR3 length: 14 residues. The germline V gene encodes CDR1 MNHNS and CDR2 SASEGT. V was pared by 3 bases and J by 4 bases, with 12 bases between. CDR3 in amino acids: CASSERGAGTEAFF. CDR3 DNA: TGTGCCAGCAGTGAGAGAGGAGCGGGCACTGAAGCTTTCTTT.

The chain employs TRBV5-6 and TRBJ2-5, with a possible D match to TRBD1 (6 bases). Trimming pared 6 bases from V and 9 bases from J, leaving 33 bases between. The germline V gene encodes CDR1 SGHDT and CDR2 YYEEEE. This CDR3 spans 18 amino acids. Written as DNA, the CDR3 is TGTGCCAGCAACCCACGAATCACCGGGACATACCCACCCGGGGCCCAGTACTTC. Amino acid sequence: CASNPRITGTYPPGAQYF.

This chain uses TRBV5-1 with TRBJ1-2, with 8 nucleotides matching TRBD1. The CDR3 has 14 residues. Germline assignment: CDR1 SGHRS and CDR2 YFSETQ. Trimming at V came to 2 bases and at J to 5 bases, leaving 5 bases not matched to a gene. Here the CDR3 DNA reads TGCGCCAGCAGCTTCGAACAGGGGGTGTATGGCTACACCTTC. It specifies CASSFEQGVYGYTF.

This chain links TRBV5-4 with TRBJ1-1; D gene ambiguous. Germline assignment: CDR1 SGHNT and CDR2 YYREEE (reference sequence). Trimming stripped 0 bases from V and 4 bases from J, with 4 bases between. This CDR3 contains 12 residues. The CDR3 nucleotides read TGTGCCAGCAGCTTGGGGAGCACTGAAGCTTTCTTT. It encodes CASSLGSTEAFF.

V usage is TRBV29-1 and J usage is TRBJ1-1; 9 nucleotides match TRBD1. J lost 7 bases, V lost 3 bases, and 6 bases had no gene match. Per the germline V gene, CDR1 is SQVTM and CDR2 is ANQGSEA. CDR3 length equals 13 residues. The CDR3 nucleotides read TGCAGCGTTGAGCGTCCGGGACAGGGTGAAGCTTTCTTT. Residues: CSVERPGQGEAFF.

The chain combines TRBV15 with TRBJ2-7, with 12 nucleotides matching TRBD2. Germline lookup yields CDR1 LNHNV and CDR2 YYDKDF (reference sequence). This CDR3 comprises 14 residues. Trimming removed 4 bases from V and 3 bases from J; junction bases left unmatched: 1. This chain's CDR3 is CATSKGLAGYEQYF. In DNA, the CDR3 is TGTGCCACCAGCAAGGGACTAGCGGGCTACGAGCAGTACTTC.

This clone was recorded only once. The rearrangement joins TRBV6-5 to TRBJ1-3; unclear D gene. The CDR3 loop spans 14 amino acids. Germline CDR1 and CDR2: MNHEY and SVGAGI. The ends were cut back, 8 bases at V and 0 bases at J, with 11 bases in the middle. The CDR3 region is CASCGHCSGNTIYF. CDR3 coding DNA: TGTGCCAGCTGCGGCCATTGCTCTGGAAACACCATATATTTT.

The gene calls are TRBV5-1 and TRBJ1-6, with D maybe TRBD1 (5 bases). V lost 4 bases and J lost 3, with 11 bases in between. CDR3 size: 15 residues. CDR1 and CDR2 from the germline V gene are SGHRS and YFSETQ. The CDR3 DNA follows: TGCGCCAGCAGCGTAGACAGCCTCTATAATTCACCCCTCCACTTT. It yields the protein CASSVDSLYNSPLHF.

The CDR3, as DNA: TGTGCCAGCAGTTTACCGGGCGGGTCCTACGAGCAGTACTTC. Translation gives CASSLPGGSYEQYF. The gene calls are TRBV28 and TRBJ2-7, with TRBD2 as a possible D gene (5 bases). Per the germline V gene, CDR1 is MDHEN and CDR2 is SYDVKM. The V gene lost 2 bases and the J gene lost 1 base, with 9 bases spanning the gap. This CDR3 comprises 14 residues.

This clone was observed a handful of times. The chain carries TRBV29-1 and TRBJ2-5; 8 nucleotides align to TRBD2. J gave up 1 base and V 6 bases, and 13 bases lay outside the gene matches. Germline V gene sequence: CDR1 SQVTM, CDR2 ANQGSEA. This CDR3 region has 16 residues. The CDR3 here is CSVSGGVAGPQETQYF. The DNA of the CDR3 is TGCAGCGTCTCGGGCGGAGTAGCGGGGCCCCAAGAGACCCAGTACTTC.

This clone was observed once. The V gene is TRBV10-3, the J gene TRBJ1-2, with 9 bases fitting TRBD1. The CDR3 length is 16 residues. V dropped 2 bases and J dropped 3; count of bases not matched to a gene: 7. Germline V gives CDR1 ENHRY, CDR2 SYGVKD. The DNA of the CDR3 is TGTGCCATCAGTGAGACCCGGGACAGGGACGACTATGGCTACACCTTC. This encodes CAISETRDRDDYGYTF.

The CDR3 region is CASSLGQGSGANVLTF. DNA of the CDR3: TGTGCCAGCAGTTTAGGCCAGGGCTCCGGGGCCAACGTCCTGACTTTC. The chain combines TRBV28 with TRBJ2-6; tentatively, D is TRBD1 (5 bases). Between the trimmed V and J ends, which lost 2 bases and 4 bases, there was a span of 12 bases. This CDR3 is built from 16 residues. Germline V gene sequence: CDR1 MDHEN, CDR2 SYDVKM.

The table lists this clone with a count of one. V and J are TRBV29-1 and TRBJ2-3; the match to TRBD2 covers 13 bases. With 4 bases clipped from V and 0 bases from J, the junction kept 4 bases outside the gene matches. CDR3 size: 16 residues. Germline V gene data show CDR1 as SQVTM and CDR2 as ANQGSEA. The CDR3, as DNA: TGCAGCGTTGCACGGACTAGCGGGGGCAGCACAGATACGCAGTATTTT. Amino acid sequence: CSVARTSGGSTDTQYF.

V and J are TRBV2 and TRBJ1-5; TRBD1 aligns across 7 bases. Germline trimming cut 6 bases from V and 10 bases from J; bases unmatched to any gene: 15. There are 15 residues in the CDR3. Germline lookup yields CDR1 SNHLY and CDR2 FYNNEI. DNA of the CDR3: TGTGCCAGCAGGCTCATACAGGGGCTTCAAGGACCCCAGCATTTT. This codes for CASRLIQGLQGPQHF.

The chain is built from TRBV4-2 and TRBJ2-6; D remains ambiguous. In germline, CDR1 is LGHNA, CDR2 YNFKEQ. The CDR3 has 13 amino acids. The V gene lost 2 bases and the J gene lost 9 bases, with 8 bases spanning the gap. CDR3 amino acids: CASSQSAGNVLTF. For the CDR3, the DNA is TGTGCCAGCAGCCAATCTGCCGGCAACGTCCTGACTTTC.

V and J are TRBV4-3 and TRBJ2-2, with TRBD1 identical over 8 bases. The CDR3 loop spans 18 amino acids. Germline CDR1 LGHNA, CDR2 YSLEER. Unmatched junction bases numbered 12, after V lost 0 bases and J lost 6 bases. The CDR3 DNA follows: TGCGCCAGCAGCCAAGATCGTGGAACAGGGGGTAGGGCCGGGGAGCTGTTTTTT. Its protein product is CASSQDRGTGGRAGELFF.

This clone came up a few times. The gene calls are TRBV27 and TRBJ1-4, with 7 bases fitting TRBD1. Germline lookup yields CDR1 MNHEY and CDR2 SMNVEV (reference sequence). CDR3 length: 14 amino acids. V lost 5 bases and J lost 3; bases outside the gene matches: 3. The CDR3 reads CASSRQGANEKLFF. The DNA of the CDR3 is TGTGCCAGCAGTAGACAGGGTGCTAATGAAAAACTGTTTTTT.

This sequence joins TRBV5-1 and TRBJ1-1; D remains unclear. Germline V CDR1 and CDR2: SGHRS, YFSETQ. V lost 3 bases and J lost 0, with 6 bases in between. The length of the CDR3 is 13 residues. Here the CDR3 DNA reads TGCGCCAGCAGCTCTACAGTGAACACTGAAGCTTTCTTT. Translating it yields CASSSTVNTEAFF.

This clone has only one observation. As DNA, the CDR3 is TGTGCCAGCAGTTCCCCTGAGTCCTACAATGAGCAGTTCTTC. It is translated as CASSSPESYNEQFF. V gene TRBV28 combines with J gene TRBJ2-1; D unresolved. CDR1 MDHEN and CDR2 SYDVKM come from the germline V gene. V was clipped by 4 bases and J by 1 base, with 8 bases between them. This CDR3 has 14 amino acids. The whole variable domain, filled in from reference TRBV28 and TRBJ2-1, reads DVKVTQSSRYLVKRTGEKVFLECVQDMDHENMFWYRQDPGLGLRLIYFSYDVKMKEKGDIPEGYSVSREKKERFSLILESASTNQTSMYLCASSSPESYNEQFFGPGTRLTVL.

The V and J genes are TRBV28 and TRBJ1-1, with 9 bases aligning to TRBD1. Losses at the gene ends were 6 bases for V and 3 bases for J; bases not matched to a gene: 11. Germline V gene lookup returns CDR1 MDHEN and CDR2 SYDVKM. This CDR3 spans 16 amino acids. The CDR3 protein is CASSLLQGAADTEAFF. CDR3 sequence (DNA): TGTGCCAGCAGCCTGTTACAGGGGGCTGCGGACACTGAAGCTTTCTTT.

The CDR3 coding sequence is TGTGCCAGCAGCTTAGGGGCAGGGGCCTACGAGCAGTACTTC. As protein: CASSLGAGAYEQYF. The chain combines TRBV11-2 with TRBJ2-7, with D possibly TRBD1 on 6 matching bases. The ends were cut back, 1 base at V and 2 bases at J, with 9 bases in the middle. The CDR3 extends over 14 amino acids. Per germline, CDR1 SGHAT and CDR2 FQNNGV.

This chain joins TRBV1 and TRBJ2-5; the DNA was not compared with TRBD2, the D call given in the table. TRBV1 is labeled a pseudogene. This CDR3 has 15 amino acids. The CDR3 here is CTSSHGLSSQETQYF. CDR3 coding DNA: TGCACCAGCAGCCACGGACTCTCTTCCCAAGAGACCCAGTACTTC.

The chain couples TRBV7-2 to TRBJ1-2; TRBD1 aligns across 7 bases. The CDR3 extends over 17 amino acids. V gave up 1 base and J gave up 4 bases; unmatched junction bases: 12. Looked up from germline, CDR1 is SGHTA and CDR2 is FQGNSA. CDR3 in amino acids: CASSLVTGQAPFYGYTF. The CDR3 nucleotides are TGTGCCAGCAGCTTAGTAACAGGACAGGCCCCTTTCTATGGCTACACCTTC.